Below, 11 T cell receptor beta chains from the same sample are listed, as sequenced in a study of regulatory T cells in long-lasting Graves disease. The time point: persistent/refractory GD, antithyroid drugs over 5 years with positive TRAb. RNA from PBMCs was the source of the TCR library. Arm-PCR of CDR3 regions and iRepertoire HTBI primers were the basis on which TCR beta libraries were built. TCRdb itself ran the multiplex PCR reads through MiXCR, one entry per CDR3 protein. The sample lists 420,000 or so distinct CDR3 sequences; about a quarter were seen once. The input for sequencing was peripheral blood mononuclear cells (PBMCs), taken when the disease was refractory, from a patient treated with antithyroid drugs. These receptor sequences come from a female donor with Graves disease.

The rearrangement uses TRBV6-4 and TRBJ2-7; 8 bases map to TRBD1. The CDR3 extends over 15 amino acids. Germline trimming cut 5 bases from V and 3 bases from J; bases unmatched to any gene: 9. CDR1 and CDR2 (germline): MRHNA, SNTAGT. CDR3: CASSKRDRSSYEQYF. The CDR3 DNA follows: TGTGCCAGCAGTAAACGGGACAGGTCGAGCTACGAGCAGTACTTC.

The chain employs TRBV19 and TRBJ2-1; D tentatively fits TRBD1 or TRBD2 (5 bases each). CDR1 LNHDA and CDR2 SQIVND come from the germline V gene (reference sequence). Deletions cut 5 bases from V and 5 bases from J, with 16 bases between. CDR3 length: 15 amino acids. The CDR3, as DNA: TGTGCCAGTAGTCCAGGGAGTCGGAATCACAATGAGCAGTTCTTC. This codes for CASSPGSRNHNEQFF.

The chain couples TRBV25-1 to TRBJ2-7; 10 bases align to TRBD1. This CDR3 contains 14 residues. Losses at the gene ends were 4 bases for V and 7 bases for J; bases not matched to a gene: 7. Germline V CDR1 and CDR2: MGHDK, SYGVNS. The CDR3 reads CASSVFGQGGEQYF. In DNA, the CDR3 is TGTGCCAGCAGTGTGTTTGGACAGGGGGGTGAGCAGTACTTC.

This clonotype occurred a few times. The J gene is TRBJ2-5, the V gene TRBV7-9; 11 nucleotides line up with TRBD2. V shed 10 bases, J shed 2 bases, and the junction held 9 bases outside the gene matches. The CDR3 has 15 amino acids. CDR1 is SEHNR and CDR2 is FQNEAQ in the germline V gene (reference sequence). The CDR3 sequence is CATAQGLAEQETQYF. CDR3 DNA: TGTGCCACCGCCCAGGGACTAGCGGAACAAGAGACCCAGTACTTC.

This clonotype was counted a few times. CDR3: CASSYEGSHSPLHF. The CDR3, as DNA: TGTGCCAGCAGTTACGAGGGGTCTCATTCACCCCTCCACTTT. The chain couples TRBV6-5 to TRBJ1-6, with a tentative D call TRBD1 (5 bases). Germline CDR1 MNHEY, CDR2 SVGAGI. There are 14 residues in the CDR3. With 2 bases removed from V and 8 bases from J, the gap between germline ends came to 10 bases.

This clonotype was counted between two and nine times. This chain joins TRBV20-1 and TRBJ1-1, with D tentatively TRBD1 (5 bases). V gave up 0 bases and J gave up 10 bases, with 24 bases separating them. The CDR3 is 16 residues long. Per the germline V gene, CDR1 is DFQATT and CDR2 is SNEGSKA (reference sequence). The CDR3: CSARDIGDRGRGVAFF. The CDR3 coding sequence is TGCAGTGCTAGAGATATAGGAGACAGAGGACGCGGTGTAGCTTTCTTT.

This clonotype appeared many times. The genes are TRBV2 and TRBJ1-5; tentative D call: TRBD1 (5 bases). Germline V CDR1 and CDR2: SNHLY, FYNNEI. The ends were cut back, 4 bases at V and 6 bases at J, with 13 bases in the middle. CDR3 length: 14 amino acids. Here the CDR3 reads CASSAAGRGQPQHF. In nucleotides, the CDR3 is TGTGCCAGCAGTGCGGCAGGGAGGGGTCAGCCCCAGCATTTT.

The chain uses TRBV15 and TRBJ1-4; weak D call: TRBD1 (6 bases). The V end was cut by 2 bases, the J end by 4 bases, with 14 bases between. The CDR3 is 16 amino acids. Germline V CDR1 and CDR2: LNHNV, YYDKDF (reference sequence). As DNA, the CDR3 is TGTGCCACCAGCAGAAGATCCGGGACAAATAATGAAAAACTGTTTTTT. Protein product: CATSRRSGTNNEKLFF.

In this sample, this clonotype turned up a few times. The chain joins TRBV9 to TRBJ1-2, with a possible D match to TRBD1 (6 bases). The CDR3 totals 14 residues. Trimming stripped 4 bases from V and 7 bases from J, with 17 bases between. Germline V gene lookup returns CDR1 SGDLS and CDR2 YYNGEE. CDR3 sequence (DNA): TGTGCCAGCAGCCCGGGGAGAACAGGGTTTGGCTACACCTTC. Its translation: CASSPGRTGFGYTF.

CDR3 residues: CASSTPQGTNEKLFF. The CDR3 DNA reads as TGTGCCAGCAGCACTCCACAGGGAACTAATGAAAAACTGTTTTTT. This chain uses TRBV6-1 with TRBJ1-4, with a tentative D call TRBD1 (6 bases). V dropped 6 bases and J dropped 1 base, with 12 bases sitting between them. Germline CDR1 MNHNS, CDR2 SASEGT. The CDR3 length is 15 residues.

This clonotype was recorded many times. The chain recombines TRBV15 with TRBJ2-5; 9 nucleotides line up with TRBD2. Germline lookup yields CDR1 LNHNV and CDR2 YYDKDF (reference sequence). J lost 3 bases, V lost 0 bases, and 8 bases had no gene match. CDR3 length: 17 residues. CDR3: CATSRDHVAGVEETQYF. The CDR3, as DNA: TGTGCCACCAGCAGAGATCATGTAGCGGGAGTGGAAGAGACCCAGTACTTC.